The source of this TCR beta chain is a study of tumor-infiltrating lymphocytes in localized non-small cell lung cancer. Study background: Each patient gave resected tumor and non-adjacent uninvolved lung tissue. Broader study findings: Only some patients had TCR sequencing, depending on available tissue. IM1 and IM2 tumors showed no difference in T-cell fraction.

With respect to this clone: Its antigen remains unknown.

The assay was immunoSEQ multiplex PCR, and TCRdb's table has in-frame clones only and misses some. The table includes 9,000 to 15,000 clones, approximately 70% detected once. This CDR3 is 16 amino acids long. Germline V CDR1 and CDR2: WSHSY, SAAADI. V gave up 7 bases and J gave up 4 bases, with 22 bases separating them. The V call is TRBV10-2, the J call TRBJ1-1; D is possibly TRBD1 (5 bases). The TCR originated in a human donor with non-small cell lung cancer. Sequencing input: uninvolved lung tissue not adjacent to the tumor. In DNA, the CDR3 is TGCGCCAGCATGGTACGGGCAGGGCGGAGGGTCACTGAAGCTTTCTTT. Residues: CASMVRAGRRVTEAFF.